This record looks at one TCR beta chain sequence and its context. Other DNA sequences in the same sample also yield this CDR3. The data were obtained in a study of blood T cell repertoires in COVID-19. At the level of the study: The United States, Italy and Spain supplied acute and convalescent COVID-19 samples. The cDNA or gDNA used as material had been derived from T cells, B-cell-depleted T cells, or PBMCs.

V lost 0 bases, J lost 1 base, and 3 bases stayed unmatched. Germline CDR1 is SGHRS and CDR2 is YFSETQ. This CDR3 has 15 residues. Original processing notes: Amplification of reference gene primers provided the estimated nucleated cell counts. The table came from immunoSEQ multiplex PCR; TCRdb's copy has only in-frame clones and leaves some out. V, J and clone size are those of that table, while D and trimming were read from the DNA. This table holds 170,000 or so clones, more than 85% found once. This rearrangement joins TRBV5-1 to TRBJ2-7; 8 nucleotides agree with TRBD1. Sequenced sample: peripheral blood. This receptor was identified in a man aged 35 to 55 with active or convalescent COVID-19. CDR3 nucleotide sequence: TGCGCCAGCAGCTTGGGACAGGGGTTTTCCTACGAGCAGTACTTC. This gives the protein CASSLGQGFSYEQYF.